This section outlines one TCR beta chain sequence together with its context. This clonotype was counted a few times. Its antigen target is currently unknown. No qualities accompany the bases; no much larger clone lies one base away. The library was generated by PCR. TCRdb lists the instrument as Illumina HiSeq 2500. Molecular barcoding was employed in the preparation of TCR libraries, with unique molecular identifiers being used to normalize TCRbeta repertoire quantification. Using fastp trimming at Q25 and MiXCR clonotype assembly, TCRdb reanalyzed the public sequencing data and kept in-frame beta chains. Identical CDR3 proteins give one entry, which carries the most common genes and DNA. A total of around 600,000 distinct CDR3 sequences appear in this sample, around 16% of them only once. Of the sample, around 0.96% falls within the top ten clones. The data stem from a study of T-cell reconstitution after alpha-beta-depleted transplantation in children (dated by TCRdb to 2016 to 2017). A note on the overall study: Using TCR repertoire profiling, the study quantitatively followed how T-cell immune reconstitution unfolded in children after TCRalphabeta/CD19-depleted allogeneic hematopoietic cell transplantation.

In the germline V gene, CDR1 corresponds to SGHTA and CDR2 to FQGTGA. Trimming takes 5 bases from V and 9 bases from J, and the germline ends sit 17 bases apart. The CDR3 contains 14 residues, cysteine and phenylalanine counted. Only the CDR3 DNA stays, 42 bases, in frame from base 1. Rearrangement joined TRBV7-3 to TRBJ2-1; the D gene remains uncertain. The clonotype comes from a human donor who donated a stem cell graft to a child with acute myeloid leukemia. The sequencing used PBMCs from the stem cell graft donor, collected from the stem cell graft. CDR3 region: CASSPFSNGLEQFF. The DNA reads TGTGCCAGCAGCCCCTTTTCGAATGGCCTTGAGCAGTTCTTC.